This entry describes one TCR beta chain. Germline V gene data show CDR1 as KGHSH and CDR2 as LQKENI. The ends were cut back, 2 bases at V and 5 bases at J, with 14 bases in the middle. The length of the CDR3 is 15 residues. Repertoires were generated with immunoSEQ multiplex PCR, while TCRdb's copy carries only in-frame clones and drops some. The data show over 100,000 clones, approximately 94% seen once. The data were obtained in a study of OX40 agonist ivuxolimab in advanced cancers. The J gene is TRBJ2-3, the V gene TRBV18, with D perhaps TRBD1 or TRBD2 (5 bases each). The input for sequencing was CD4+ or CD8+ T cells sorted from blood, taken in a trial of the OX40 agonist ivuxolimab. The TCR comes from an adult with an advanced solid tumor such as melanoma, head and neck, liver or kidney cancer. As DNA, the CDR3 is TGTGCCAGCTCACCAACCTGGGGGATGGGAGATACGCAGTATTTT. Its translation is CASSPTWGMGDTQYF.